These 13 T cell receptor beta chains were all obtained from the same sample, sequenced in a study of blood T cell repertoires in COVID-19. TCRdb's copy holds only in-frame clones and misses some; the assay was immunoSEQ multiplex PCR. The table shows some 110,000 clones, with 70% to 90% occurring only once. The source material was peripheral blood. These receptors all stem from a man in his 70s who had recovered from COVID-19.

The J gene is TRBJ2-3, the V gene TRBV24-1, with a possible D match to TRBD1 (5 bases). This CDR3 contains 15 residues. The ends were cut back, 2 bases at V and 4 bases at J, with 12 bases in the middle. Germline loops: CDR1 KGHDR, CDR2 SFDVKD. The CDR3 sequence: CATSDSGKIADTQYF. DNA of the CDR3: TGTGCCACCAGTGATTCAGGGAAAATCGCAGATACGCAGTATTTT.

V is TRBV5-6 and J is TRBJ2-2; no definite D call. This CDR3 comprises 14 residues. V was cut by 0 bases and J by 4 bases, with 7 bases left in between. CDR1 and CDR2 from the germline V gene are SGHDT and YYEEEE. The CDR3 spells CASSLGRFTGELFF. The CDR3 nucleotides are TGTGCCAGCAGCTTGGGGCGGTTCACCGGGGAGCTGTTTTTT.

The chain joins TRBV25-1 to TRBJ1-3; 10 bases are a match to TRBD1. V dropped 7 bases and J dropped 4; count of bases not matched to a gene: 10. CDR1 and CDR2 from the germline V gene are MGHDK and SYGVNS. The CDR3 sequence is 16 residues long. The CDR3 sequence is CASTPSGTGAGNTIYF. The CDR3 DNA is TGTGCCAGCACCCCTTCGGGGACAGGGGCCGGAAACACCATATATTTT. The variable domain in full, completed from reference TRBV25-1 and TRBJ1-3, reads EADIYQTPRYLVIGTGKKITLECSQTMGHDKMYWYQQDPGMELHLIHYSYGVNSTEKGDLSSESTVSRIRTEHFPLTLESARPSHTSQYLCASTPSGTGAGNTIYFGEGSWLTVV.

V gene TRBV7-2 combines with J gene TRBJ2-3; weak D call: TRBD2 (6 bases). CDR1 is SGHTA and CDR2 is FQGNSA in the germline V gene. The CDR3 length is 15 residues. V was shortened by 1 base and J by 0 bases, with 8 bases between the two germline ends. As DNA, the CDR3 is TGTGCCAGCAGCTTAGGCGGGGCTAGCACAGATACGCAGTATTTT. Translated, it gives CASSLGGASTDTQYF.

This chain connects TRBV29-1 to TRBJ2-2, with a tentative D call TRBD2 (6 bases). There are 14 residues in the CDR3. V lost 7 bases, J lost 1 base, and 13 bases lay in between. The germline CDR1 and CDR2 sequences are SQVTM and ANQGSEA. CDR3 sequence: CSAHVGGNTGELFF. As DNA, the CDR3 is TGCAGCGCCCACGTGGGGGGGAACACCGGGGAGCTGTTTTTT.

The rearrangement uses TRBV24-1 and TRBJ2-1; TRBD1 matches at 9 bases. The CDR3 sequence is 15 residues long. The V segment lost 1 base and the J segment 8 bases; nucleotides outside the gene matches: 5. Germline loops: CDR1 KGHDR, CDR2 SFDVKD. The CDR3 sequence: CATSDLTGGLDEQFF. CDR3 DNA: TGTGCCACCAGTGATTTAACAGGGGGCTTAGATGAGCAGTTCTTC.

The V call is TRBV7-2, the J call TRBJ1-1; perhaps TRBD1 as D (6 bases). The V and J ends lost 5 bases and 7 bases respectively, with 14 bases between them. Looked up from germline, CDR1 is SGHTA and CDR2 is FQGNSA. This CDR3 has 13 residues. Here the CDR3 reads CASSRQGRGEAFF. DNA for the CDR3: TGTGCCAGCAGCCGGCAGGGGAGAGGTGAAGCTTTCTTT.

This clone was picked up one time. The chain employs TRBV18 and TRBJ2-7; possible D gene TRBD2, 6 bases. V was cut by 0 bases and J by 2 bases, with 8 bases left in between. There are 14 residues in the CDR3. In germline, CDR1 is KGHSH, CDR2 LQKENI. The CDR3 sequence is CASSPPGLTYEQYF. The CDR3, as DNA: TGTGCCAGCTCACCACCGGGACTTACCTACGAGCAGTACTTC.

This clone has just one count. V is TRBV9 and J is TRBJ2-7; 8 bases fit TRBD2. Looked up from germline, CDR1 is SGDLS and CDR2 is YYNGEE. With 0 bases clipped from V and 6 bases from J, the junction kept 8 bases outside the gene matches. The CDR3 extends over 15 amino acids. CDR3 in DNA: TGTGCCAGCAGCGTAGCTAGAGGACTAGCTAGCGAGCAGTACTTC. It yields the protein CASSVARGLASEQYF.

The chain is built from TRBV5-4 and TRBJ2-1, with TRBD2 identical over 15 bases. The CDR3 is 17 residues long. V lost 4 bases to trimming and J lost 4 bases; unmatched junction nucleotides: 6. Germline CDR1 is SGHNT and CDR2 is YYREEE (reference sequence). The CDR3 here is CASSRGLAGGTYNEQFF. Here the CDR3 DNA reads TGTGCCAGCAGCCGCGGACTAGCGGGAGGGACTTACAATGAGCAGTTCTTC. Based on the CDR3 plus reference TRBV5-4 and TRBJ2-1, the full variable domain is ETGVTQSPTHLIKTRGQQVTLRCSSQSGHNTVSWYQQALGQGPQFIFQYYREEENGRGNFPPRFSGLQFPNYSSELNVNALELDDSALYLCASSRGLAGGTYNEQFFGPGTRLTVL.

The rearrangement joins TRBV14 to TRBJ1-1; 8 positions match TRBD1. The CDR3 consists of 13 residues. J was trimmed by 8 bases and V by 4 bases; bases with no gene match: 6. The germline V gene has CDR1 SGHDN and CDR2 FVKESK. The CDR3 coding sequence is TGTGCCAGCAGCCTGGACAGGGTCTCCGAAGCTTTCTTT. It encodes CASSLDRVSEAFF.

This clone has only a few counts. This chain joins TRBV29-1 and TRBJ1-2; 7 nucleotides match TRBD1. V trimming: 6 bases; J trimming: 6 bases; junction bases outside the gene matches: 10. The germline V gene encodes CDR1 SQVTM and CDR2 ANQGSEA. The CDR3 totals 13 residues. This CDR3 reads CSVRQGWADGYTF. Written as DNA, the CDR3 is TGCAGCGTGCGACAGGGATGGGCAGATGGCTACACCTTC.

The V and J genes are TRBV4-3 and TRBJ2-1, with 14 bases matching TRBD2. Germline lookup yields CDR1 LGHNA and CDR2 YSLEER. The CDR3 loop spans 17 amino acids. V dropped 7 bases and J dropped 5; count of bases not matched to a gene: 10. In DNA form, the CDR3 reads TGCGCCAGCACACGGGAGGGACTAGCGGGAGCGAACAATGAGCAGTTCTTC. This sequence encodes CASTREGLAGANNEQFF.